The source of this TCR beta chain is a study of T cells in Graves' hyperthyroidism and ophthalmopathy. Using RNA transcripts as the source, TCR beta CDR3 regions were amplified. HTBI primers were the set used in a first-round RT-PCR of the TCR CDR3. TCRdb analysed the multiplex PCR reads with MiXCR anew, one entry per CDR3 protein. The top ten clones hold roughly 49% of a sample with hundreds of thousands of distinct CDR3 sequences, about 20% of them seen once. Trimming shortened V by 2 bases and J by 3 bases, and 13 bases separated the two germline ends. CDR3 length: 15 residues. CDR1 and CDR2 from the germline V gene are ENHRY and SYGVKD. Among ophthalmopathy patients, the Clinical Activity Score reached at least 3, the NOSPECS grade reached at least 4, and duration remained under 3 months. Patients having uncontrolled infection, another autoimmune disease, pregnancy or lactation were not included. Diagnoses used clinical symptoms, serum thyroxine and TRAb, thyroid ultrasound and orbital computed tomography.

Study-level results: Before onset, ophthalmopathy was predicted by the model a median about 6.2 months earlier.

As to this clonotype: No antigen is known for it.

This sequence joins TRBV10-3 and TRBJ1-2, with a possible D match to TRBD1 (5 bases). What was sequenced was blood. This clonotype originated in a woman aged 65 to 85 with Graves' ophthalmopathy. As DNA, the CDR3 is TGTGCCATCAGTGAGCAGGGAACCTCGGACTATGGCTACACCTTC. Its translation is CAISEQGTSDYGYTF.